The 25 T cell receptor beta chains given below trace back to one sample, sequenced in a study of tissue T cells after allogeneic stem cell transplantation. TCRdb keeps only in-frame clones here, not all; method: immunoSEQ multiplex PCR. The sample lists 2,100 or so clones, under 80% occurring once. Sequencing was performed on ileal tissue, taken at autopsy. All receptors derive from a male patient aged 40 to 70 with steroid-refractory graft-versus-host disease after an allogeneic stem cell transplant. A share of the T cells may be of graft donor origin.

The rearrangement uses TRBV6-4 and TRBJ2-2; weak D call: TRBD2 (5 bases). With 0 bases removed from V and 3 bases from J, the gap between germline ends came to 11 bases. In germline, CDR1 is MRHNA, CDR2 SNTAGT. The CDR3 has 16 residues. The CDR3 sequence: CASSDSRRTDTGELFF. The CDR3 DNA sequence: TGTGCCAGCAGTGACTCAAGGAGGACTGACACCGGGGAGCTGTTTTTT.

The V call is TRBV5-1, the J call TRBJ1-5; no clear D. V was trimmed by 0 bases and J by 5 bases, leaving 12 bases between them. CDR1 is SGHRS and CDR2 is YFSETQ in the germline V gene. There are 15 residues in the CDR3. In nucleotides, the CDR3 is TGCGCCAGCAGCTTGGGGGGAAGTCGGGATCAGCCCCAGCATTTT. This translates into CASSLGGSRDQPQHF.

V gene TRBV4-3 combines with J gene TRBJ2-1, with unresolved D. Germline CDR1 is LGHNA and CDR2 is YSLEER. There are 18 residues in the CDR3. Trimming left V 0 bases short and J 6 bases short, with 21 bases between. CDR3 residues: CASSQDYYVDDLINEQFF. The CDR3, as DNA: TGCGCCAGCAGCCAAGATTATTACGTAGATGACCTGATCAATGAGCAGTTCTTC.

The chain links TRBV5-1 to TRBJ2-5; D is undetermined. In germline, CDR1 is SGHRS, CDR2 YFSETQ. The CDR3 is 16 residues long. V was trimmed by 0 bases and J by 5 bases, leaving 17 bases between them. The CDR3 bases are TGCGCCAGCAGCTTGGGGTTTGCCGGGTTGGGCGAGACCCAGTACTTC. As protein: CASSLGFAGLGETQYF.

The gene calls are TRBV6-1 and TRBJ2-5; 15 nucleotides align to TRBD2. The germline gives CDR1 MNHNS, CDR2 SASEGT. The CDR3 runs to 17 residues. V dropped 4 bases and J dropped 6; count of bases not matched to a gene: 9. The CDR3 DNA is TGTGCCAGCAGTGTACTTATAGGGACTAGCGGGGGGCAGACCCAGTACTTC. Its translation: CASSVLIGTSGGQTQYF.

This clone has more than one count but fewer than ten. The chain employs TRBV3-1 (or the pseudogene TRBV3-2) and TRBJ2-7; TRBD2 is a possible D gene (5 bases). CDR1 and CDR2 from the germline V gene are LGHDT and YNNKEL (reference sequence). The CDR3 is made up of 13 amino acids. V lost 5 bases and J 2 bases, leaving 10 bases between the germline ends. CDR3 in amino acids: CASSASGAYEQYF. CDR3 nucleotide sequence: TGTGCCAGCAGCGCCTCCGGGGCCTACGAGCAGTACTTC.

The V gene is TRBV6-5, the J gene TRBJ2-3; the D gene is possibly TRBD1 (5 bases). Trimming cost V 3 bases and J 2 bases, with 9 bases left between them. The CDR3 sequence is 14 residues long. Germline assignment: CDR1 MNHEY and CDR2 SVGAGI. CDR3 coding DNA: TGTGCCAGCAGTTATTCCAGGGACACAGATACGCAGTATTTT. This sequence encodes CASSYSRDTDTQYF.

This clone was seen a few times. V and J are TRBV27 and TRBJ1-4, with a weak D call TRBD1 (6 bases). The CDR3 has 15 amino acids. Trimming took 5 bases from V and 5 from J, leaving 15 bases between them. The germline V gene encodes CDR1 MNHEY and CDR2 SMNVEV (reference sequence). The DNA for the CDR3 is TGTGCCAGCAGTGCACAACAGGGAATCAATGAAAAACTGTTTTTT. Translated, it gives CASSAQQGINEKLFF.

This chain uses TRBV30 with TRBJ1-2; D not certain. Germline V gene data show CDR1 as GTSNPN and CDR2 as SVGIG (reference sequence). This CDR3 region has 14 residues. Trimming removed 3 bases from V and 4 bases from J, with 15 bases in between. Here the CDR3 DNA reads TGTGCCTGGAGCCCTCCCGGGAGCCCCTATGGCTACACCTTC. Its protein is CAWSPPGSPYGYTF.

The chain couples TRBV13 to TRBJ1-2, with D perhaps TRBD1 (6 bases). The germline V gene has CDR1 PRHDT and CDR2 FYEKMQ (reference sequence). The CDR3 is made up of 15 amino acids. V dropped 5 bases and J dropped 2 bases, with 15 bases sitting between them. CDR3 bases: TGTGCCAGCAGCCTCACGATAACAGGGAACTATGGCTACACCTTC. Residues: CASSLTITGNYGYTF. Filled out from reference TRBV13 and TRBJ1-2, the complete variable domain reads AAGVIQSPRHLIKEKRETATLKCYPIPRHDTVYWYQQGPGQDPQFLISFYEKMQSDKGSIPDRFSAQQFSDYHSELNMSSLELGDSALYFCASSLTITGNYGYTFGSGTRLTVV.

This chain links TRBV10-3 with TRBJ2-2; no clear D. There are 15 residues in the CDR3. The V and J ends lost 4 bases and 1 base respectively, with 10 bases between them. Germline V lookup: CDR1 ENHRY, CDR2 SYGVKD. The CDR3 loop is CAISGLSRNTGELFF. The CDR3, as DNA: TGTGCCATCAGTGGACTGTCTAGGAACACCGGGGAGCTGTTTTTT.

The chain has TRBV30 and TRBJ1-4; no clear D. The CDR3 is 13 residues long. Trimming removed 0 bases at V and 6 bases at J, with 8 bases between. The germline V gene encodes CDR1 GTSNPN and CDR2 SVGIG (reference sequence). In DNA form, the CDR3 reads TGTGCCTGGAGTGTGACACAATATGAAAAACTGTTTTTT. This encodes CAWSVTQYEKLFF.

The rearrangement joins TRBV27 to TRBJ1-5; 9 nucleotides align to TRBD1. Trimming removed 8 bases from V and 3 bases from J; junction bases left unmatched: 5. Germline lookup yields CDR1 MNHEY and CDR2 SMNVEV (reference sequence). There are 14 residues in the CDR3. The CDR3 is CASRGDRANQPQHF. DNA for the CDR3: TGTGCCAGCCGGGGGGACAGGGCCAATCAGCCCCAGCATTTT.

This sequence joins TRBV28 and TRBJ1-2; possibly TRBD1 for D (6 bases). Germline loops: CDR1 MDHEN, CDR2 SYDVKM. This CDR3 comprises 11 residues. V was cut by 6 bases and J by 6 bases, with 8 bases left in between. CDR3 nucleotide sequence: TGTGCCAGCAGCTACAGGGATGGCTACACCTTC. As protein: CASSYRDGYTF.

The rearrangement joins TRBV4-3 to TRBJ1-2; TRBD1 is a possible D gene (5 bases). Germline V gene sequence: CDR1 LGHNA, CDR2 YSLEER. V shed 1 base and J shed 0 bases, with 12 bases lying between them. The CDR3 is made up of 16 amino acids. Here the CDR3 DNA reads TGCGCCAGCAGCCAAGTGCAGGGAAGGGCTAACTATGGCTACACCTTC. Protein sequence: CASSQVQGRANYGYTF.

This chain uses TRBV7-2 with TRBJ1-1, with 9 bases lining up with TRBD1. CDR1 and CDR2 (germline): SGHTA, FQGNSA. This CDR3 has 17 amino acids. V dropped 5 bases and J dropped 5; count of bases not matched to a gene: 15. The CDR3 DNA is TGTGCCAGCAGCCAGGGACAGGGTGGCTTGGGAGTGACTGAAGCTTTCTTT. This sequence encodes CASSQGQGGLGVTEAFF. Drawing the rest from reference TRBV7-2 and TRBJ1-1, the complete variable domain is GAGVSQSPSNKVTEKGKDVELRCDPISGHTALYWYRQSLGQGLEFLIYFQGNSAPDKSGLPSDRFSAERTGGSVSTLTIQRTQQEDSAVYLCASSQGQGGLGVTEAFFGQGTRLTVV.

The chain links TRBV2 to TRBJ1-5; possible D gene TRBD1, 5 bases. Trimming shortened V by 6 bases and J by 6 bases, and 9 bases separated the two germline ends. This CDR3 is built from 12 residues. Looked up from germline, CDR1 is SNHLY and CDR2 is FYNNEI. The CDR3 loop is CASRVGTQPQHF. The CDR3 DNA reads TGTGCCAGCAGAGTCGGGACTCAGCCCCAGCATTTT.

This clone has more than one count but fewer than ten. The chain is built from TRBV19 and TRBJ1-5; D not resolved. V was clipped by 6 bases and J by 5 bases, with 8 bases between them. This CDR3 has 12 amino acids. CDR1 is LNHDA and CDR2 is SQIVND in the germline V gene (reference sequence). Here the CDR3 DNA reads TGTGCCAGTAGGAACGTATATCAGCCCCAGCATTTT. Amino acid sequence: CASRNVYQPQHF.

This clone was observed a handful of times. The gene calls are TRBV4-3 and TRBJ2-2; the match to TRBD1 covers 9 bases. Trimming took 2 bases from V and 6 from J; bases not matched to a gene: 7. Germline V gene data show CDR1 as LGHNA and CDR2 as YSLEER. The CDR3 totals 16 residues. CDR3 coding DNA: TGCGCCAGCAGCCAACCTGGGACAGGGCTGCCCGGGGAGCTGTTTTTT. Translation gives CASSQPGTGLPGELFF.

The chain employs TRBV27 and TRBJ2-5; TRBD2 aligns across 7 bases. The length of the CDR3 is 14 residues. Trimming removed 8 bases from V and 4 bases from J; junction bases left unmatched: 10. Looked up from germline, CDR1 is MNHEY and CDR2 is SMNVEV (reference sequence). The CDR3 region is CASSPGEGGETQYF. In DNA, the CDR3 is TGTGCCAGCTCCCCGGGGGAGGGCGGAGAGACCCAGTACTTC.

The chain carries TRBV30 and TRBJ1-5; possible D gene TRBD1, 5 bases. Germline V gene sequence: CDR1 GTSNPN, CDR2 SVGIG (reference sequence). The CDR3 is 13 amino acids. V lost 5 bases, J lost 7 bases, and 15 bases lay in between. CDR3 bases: TGTGCCTGGTGGCCACGGGGGTACCAGCCCCAGCATTTT. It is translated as CAWWPRGYQPQHF.

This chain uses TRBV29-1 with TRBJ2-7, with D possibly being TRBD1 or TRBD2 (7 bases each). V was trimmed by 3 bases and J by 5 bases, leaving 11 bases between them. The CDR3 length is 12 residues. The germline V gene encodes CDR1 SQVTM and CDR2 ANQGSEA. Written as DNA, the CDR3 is TGCAGCGTTGACTCAGGGGGGGACGAGCAGTACTTC. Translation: CSVDSGGDEQYF.

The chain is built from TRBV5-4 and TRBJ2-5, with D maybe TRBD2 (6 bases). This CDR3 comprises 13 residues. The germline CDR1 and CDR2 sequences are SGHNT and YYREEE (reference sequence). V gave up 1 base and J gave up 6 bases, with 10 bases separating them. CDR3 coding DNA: TGTGCCAGCAGCTTGTGGGGCGGGAAGACCCAGTACTTC. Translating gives CASSLWGGKTQYF.

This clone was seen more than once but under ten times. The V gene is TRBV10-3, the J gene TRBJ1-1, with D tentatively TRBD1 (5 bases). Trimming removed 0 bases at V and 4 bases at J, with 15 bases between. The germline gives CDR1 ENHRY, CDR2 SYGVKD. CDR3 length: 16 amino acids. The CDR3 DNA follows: TGTGCCATCAGTGAGTCGGAATTGACAGTAGGCACTGAAGCTTTCTTT. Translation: CAISESELTVGTEAFF.

The CDR3 sequence: CAWSVGLDLGFYTDTQYF. CDR3 nucleotide sequence: TGTGCCTGGAGTGTGGGGCTCGACTTAGGGTTTTACACAGATACGCAGTATTTT. The rearrangement uses TRBV30 and TRBJ2-3, with D perhaps matching TRBD1 (5 bases). Germline CDR1 GTSNPN, CDR2 SVGIG (reference sequence). The V end lost 0 bases, the J end lost 2 bases, and 21 bases lay between the germline ends. There are 18 residues in the CDR3.